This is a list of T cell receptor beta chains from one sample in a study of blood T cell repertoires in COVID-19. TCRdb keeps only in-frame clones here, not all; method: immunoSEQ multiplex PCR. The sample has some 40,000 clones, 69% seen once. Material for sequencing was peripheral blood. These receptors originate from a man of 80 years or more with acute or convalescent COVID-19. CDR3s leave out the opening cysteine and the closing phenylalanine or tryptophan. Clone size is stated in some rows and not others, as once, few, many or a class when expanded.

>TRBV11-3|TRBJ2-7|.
ASSLIWRGRDEQY
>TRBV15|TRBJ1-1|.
ATSGGVQVGTEAF
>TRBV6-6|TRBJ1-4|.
ASSYKAPPGGLF
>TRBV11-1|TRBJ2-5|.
ASSRGDLETQY
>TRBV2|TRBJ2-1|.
ASSALGGGINEQF
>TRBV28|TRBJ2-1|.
ASSLSQGPYNEQF
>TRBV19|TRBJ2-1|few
ASSPGTSGTYNEQF
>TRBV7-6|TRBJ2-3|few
ASSPTSGRGPDTQY
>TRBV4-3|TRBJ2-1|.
ASSQGPAGVNNEQF
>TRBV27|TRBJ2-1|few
ASSLGVRDRPYNEQF
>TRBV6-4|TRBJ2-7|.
ASSDWDSPYEQY
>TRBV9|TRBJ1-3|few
ASSVSGDPPGNTIY
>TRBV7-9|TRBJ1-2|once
ASSSDTIYGYT
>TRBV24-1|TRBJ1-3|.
AATDYDRVGNTIY
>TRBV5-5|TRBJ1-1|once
ASSLQGGTEAF
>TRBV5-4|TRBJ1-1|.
ASSSKQGSYEAF
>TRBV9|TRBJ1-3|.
ASSVSIQGGNTIY
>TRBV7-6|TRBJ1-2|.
ASSPDSAYGYT
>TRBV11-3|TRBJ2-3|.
ASSFRGLAGNTQY
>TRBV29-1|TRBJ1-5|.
SAQGADQPQH
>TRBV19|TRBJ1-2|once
ASSIELRGGMDYGYT
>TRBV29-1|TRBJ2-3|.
SAWDSTDTQY
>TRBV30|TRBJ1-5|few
AWSSEGSQPQH
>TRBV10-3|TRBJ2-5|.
ATQKGEGRETQY
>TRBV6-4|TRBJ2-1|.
ASSTEQGARGEQF
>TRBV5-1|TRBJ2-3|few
ASSLVARGSSTDTQY
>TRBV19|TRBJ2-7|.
ASAPTGSYEQY
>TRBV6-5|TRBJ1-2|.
ASNPTGTGLQGYT
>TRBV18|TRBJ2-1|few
ASSTQPGLAGRDEQF
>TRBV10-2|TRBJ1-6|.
ASRSPGTAYNSPLH
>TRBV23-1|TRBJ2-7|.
ASSHRAGWRHPYEQY
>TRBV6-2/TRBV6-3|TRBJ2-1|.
ASSFPQPGYEQF
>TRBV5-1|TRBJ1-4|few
ASSLATGFEKLF
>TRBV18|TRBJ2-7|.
ASSPGAANSYEQY
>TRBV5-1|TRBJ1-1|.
ASSLETGAMNTEAF
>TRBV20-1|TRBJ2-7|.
SASSGSFSYEQY
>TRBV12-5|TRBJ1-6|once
ASGGDSVNSPLH
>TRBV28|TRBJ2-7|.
ASTDRGNYEQY